These 2 T cell receptor beta chains were sequenced from one sample in a study of blood T cell repertoires in COVID-19. Some clones are missing from TCRdb's copy, which holds only in-frame ones; the method was immunoSEQ multiplex PCR. This sample has hundreds of thousands of clones, with about 83% found just once. The specimen sequenced was peripheral blood. These receptors came from a woman between 45 and 60 years old with acute or convalescent COVID-19.

The V call is TRBV13, the J call TRBJ2-4, with 11 bases fitting TRBD1. This CDR3 contains 14 residues. Per germline, CDR1 PRHDT and CDR2 FYEKMQ (reference sequence). V gave up 5 bases and J gave up 7 bases; unmatched junction bases: 4. The CDR3 sequence: CASSQRDRGNIQYF. The CDR3 bases are TGTGCCAGCAGCCAACGGGACAGGGGGAACATTCAGTACTTC. Variable domain in full (rest from reference TRBV13 and TRBJ2-4): AAGVIQSPRHLIKEKRETATLKCYPIPRHDTVYWYQQGPGQDPQFLISFYEKMQSDKGSIPDRFSAQQFSDYHSELNMSSLELGDSALYFCASSQRDRGNIQYFGAGTRLSVL.

The V gene is TRBV28, the J gene TRBJ2-7, with a weak D call TRBD2 (6 bases). This CDR3 spans 13 amino acids. Germline V lookup: CDR1 MDHEN, CDR2 SYDVKM. Trimming removed 4 bases from V and 0 bases from J, with 7 bases in between. CDR3 residues: CASSYGSSYEQYF. CDR3 DNA sequence: TGTGCCAGCAGTTACGGGAGCTCCTACGAGCAGTACTTC. Full variable domain (missing parts from reference TRBV28 and TRBJ2-7): DVKVTQSSRYLVKRTGEKVFLECVQDMDHENMFWYRQDPGLGLRLIYFSYDVKMKEKGDIPEGYSVSREKKERFSLILESASTNQTSMYLCASSYGSSYEQYFGPGTRLTVT.